These T cell receptor beta chains were read from a single sample in a study of response to subunit inactivated influenza vaccine. MiXCR was run by TCRdb on the RT-PCR reads, yielding one entry per CDR3 protein. The sample consists of just under 250,000 distinct CDR3 sequences, about 12% of them appearing once. Sequences were derived from non-naive T cells sorted from PBMCs, sampled around two weeks before vaccination. The receptor source for this set is a man aged 50 to 59 who received an inactivated influenza vaccine. CDR3s include the opening cysteine and the closing phenylalanine or tryptophan. A D gene is named only where the DNA matches it firmly. Clone size appears in some rows only: once, few, many, or a class for an expanded clone.

few TRBJ2-1 NA TRBV29-1 TGCAGCGCGGGACTCCCTAGGGCCTACAATGAGCAGTTCTTC CSAGLPRAYNEQFF
NA TRBJ2-5 NA TRBV29-1 TGCAGCGTTGAGCGGCGGGCCCAAGAGACCCAGTACTTC CSVERRAQETQYF
many TRBJ2-1 NA TRBV29-1 TGCAGCGTTGGGCAGCACTCCTACAATGAGCAGTTCTTC CSVGQHSYNEQFF
NA TRBJ2-3 NA TRBV28 TGTGCCAGCAGTTTGAAGAGGGGTGGGGCCGCGTCGTCTCTAGATACGCAGTATTTT CASSLKRGGAASSLDTQYF
few TRBJ2-3 TRBD2 TRBV11-2 TGTGCCAGCAGCTTAGGGGGACTAGCGGGAGAAGGGGGGGATACGCAGTATTTT CASSLGGLAGEGGDTQYF
few TRBJ2-6 NA TRBV10-3 TGTGCCATCAGTGAGTCGATTGTCAGGAGCCTCTCTGGGGCCAACGTCCTGACTTTC CAISESIVRSLSGANVLTF
NA TRBJ2-2 NA TRBV4-2 TGTGCCAGCAGCCCGAGTACCTTTGCGGGCACCGGGGAGCTGTTTTTT CASSPSTFAGTGELFF
NA TRBJ2-2 TRBD2 TRBV4-1 TGCGCCAGCAGCCGAGGACTAGCGGGGGGTTCGCAGGAGCTGTTTTTT CASSRGLAGGSQELFF
few TRBJ2-2 NA TRBV7-3 TGTGCCAGCAGCTTAACGGGGACTGGGCCCACCGGGGAGCTGTTTTTT CASSLTGTGPTGELFF
many TRBJ2-3 TRBD1 TRBV29-1 TGCAGCGGCTCGTCCAGACGGACAGGGGGAACAGATACGCAGTATTTT CSGSSRRTGGTDTQYF
few TRBJ2-7 TRBD2 TRBV7-2 TGTGCCAGCAGCTACCCCGGGACTAGCGGGGTCAATTGGGGACTGAGCTCCTACGAGCAGTACTTC CASSYPGTSGVNWGLSSYEQYF
many TRBJ2-5 TRBD1 TRBV5-5 TGTGCCAGCAGCCAGGGACAGCTCCAAGAGACCCAGTACTTC CASSQGQLQETQYF
NA TRBJ1-3 NA TRBV6-2/TRBV6-3 TGTGCCAGCAGGGCGGAAGGAAACACCATATATTTT CASRAEGNTIYF
many TRBJ2-3 TRBD2 TRBV7-2 TGTGCCAGCAGCCCATCGATGACTAGCGGGGGGGCAGATACGCAGTATTTT CASSPSMTSGGADTQYF
many TRBJ1-1 NA TRBV10-3 TGTGCCATCACCGGACAGTTGAACACTGAAGCTTTCTTT CAITGQLNTEAFF
NA TRBJ2-7 TRBD1 TRBV19 TGTGCCAGTAGTACCGACTTCCCCGGGACAGGAGGAACCTACGAGCAGTACTTC CASSTDFPGTGGTYEQYF
many TRBJ2-5 NA TRBV13 TGTGCCAGCAGCTTATTCTGGGAAGAGACCCAGTACTTC CASSLFWEETQYF
few TRBJ2-6 NA TRBV6-2/TRBV6-3 TGTGCCAGCAGTTCCGCCCTCGGGGAATCTGGGGCCAACGTCCTGACTTTC CASSSALGESGANVLTF
few TRBJ2-3 NA TRBV4-2 TGTGCCAGCAGCCGCCCGGGATCCGGGGCAGATACGCAGTATTTT CASSRPGSGADTQYF
NA TRBJ1-3 NA TRBV29-1 TGCAGCGTTGCTCTCCAGGGGAACACCATATATTTT CSVALQGNTIYF
NA TRBJ1-1 NA TRBV12-3/TRBV12-4 TGTGCCAGCGGGGTTCGCGGGGTGCACACTGAAGCTTTCTTT CASGVRGVHTEAFF
NA TRBJ1-1 NA TRBV20-1 TGCAGTGCTAGAGGTACGCTACGAAACACTGAAGCTTTCTTT CSARGTLRNTEAFF
few TRBJ2-7 NA TRBV9 TGTGCCAGCAGCGTTGGGAGCGAGCAGTACTTC CASSVGSEQYF
NA TRBJ2-7 TRBD2 TRBV18 TGTGCCAGCTCACCGGGGTCAGCGGGGCATAGTTACGAGCAGTACTTC CASSPGSAGHSYEQYF
few TRBJ2-3 TRBD2 TRBV11-2 TGTGCCAGCAGACCCGGACTAGCGGATGATACGCAGTATTTT CASRPGLADDTQYF
NA TRBJ2-1 TRBD2 TRBV20-1 TGCAGTGCTAGGGCCGGGACTAGCAGATACAATGAGCAGTTCTTC CSARAGTSRYNEQFF
NA TRBJ2-5 NA TRBV29-1 TGCAGCGTTGAAGATCAGGTGGAGACCCAGTACTTC CSVEDQVETQYF
few TRBJ1-5 NA TRBV3-1 TGTGCCAGCAGCCAAGCCAGGCAGAATCAGCCCCAGCATTTT CASSQARQNQPQHF
NA TRBJ1-2 NA TRBV20-1 TGCAGTGCTAGAGTTGGGGCCCGGGGGACCTATGGCTACACCTTC CSARVGARGTYGYTF
many TRBJ2-7 TRBD1 TRBV20-1 TGCAGTGCTAGAGATTGGGACAGGGGAACCTACGAGCAGTACTTC CSARDWDRGTYEQYF
few TRBJ1-6 TRBD1 TRBV20-1 TGCAGTGCTAGACCCGGGACAGGGAGTCGCATTTCACCCCTCCACTTT CSARPGTGSRISPLHF
NA TRBJ2-1 TRBD2 TRBV12-3/TRBV12-4 TGTGCCATCAGTAGGCGCCTAGCGGGAAAGGGCTCCTACAATGAGCAGTTCTTC CAISRRLAGKGSYNEQFF
few TRBJ2-7 NA TRBV4-2 TGTGCCAGCAGCCAAGAGGAGGGGGGTATCTACGAGCAGTACTTC CASSQEEGGIYEQYF
many TRBJ1-3 NA TRBV5-1 TGCGCCAGCAGCGCGGAGACGGTCTCTGGAAACACCATATATTTT CASSAETVSGNTIYF
NA TRBJ2-5 NA TRBV5-4 TGTGCCAGCAGTGAGGTAAAGGGAGAGACCCAGTACTTC CASSEVKGETQYF
many TRBJ1-2 NA TRBV4-2 TGTGCCAGCAGCCAAGAAGACCAGGACGGGCGGTACACCTTC CASSQEDQDGRYTF